The 25 T cell receptor beta chains below come from one sample, sequenced in a study of T cell responses to AZD1222 COVID-19 vaccine. The protocol was immunoSEQ multiplex PCR, while the TCRdb copy is restricted to in-frame clones and leaves out a portion. The data hold some 80,000 clones, with roughly 88% observed a single time. The material was peripheral blood, obtained 28 days after the second dose of the MenACWY control vaccine. Source of these receptors: an adult who received the MenACWY meningococcal vaccine as a control.

The rearrangement joins TRBV4-2 to TRBJ2-1, with 12 bases that match TRBD2. V gave up 5 bases and J gave up 2 bases; unmatched junction bases: 4. The CDR3 length is 16 residues. Germline V gene data show CDR1 as LGHNA and CDR2 as YNFKEQ. The CDR3 DNA reads as TGTGCCAGCAGCTCGCGGACTAGCGGGGCCTACAATGAGCAGTTCTTC. Protein product: CASSSRTSGAYNEQFF.

This clone showed up just a few times. The rearrangement uses TRBV28 and TRBJ2-6; no clear D. The germline gives CDR1 MDHEN, CDR2 SYDVKM. CDR3 size: 16 residues. Trimming left V 1 base short and J 0 bases short, with 7 bases between. CDR3 protein: CASSLFWSSGANVLTF. For the CDR3, the DNA is TGTGCCAGCAGTTTATTTTGGAGCTCTGGGGCCAACGTCCTGACTTTC. Using reference TRBV28 and TRBJ2-6 for the parts outside the CDR3, the full variable domain is DVKVTQSSRYLVKRTGEKVFLECVQDMDHENMFWYRQDPGLGLRLIYFSYDVKMKEKGDIPEGYSVSREKKERFSLILESASTNQTSMYLCASSLFWSSGANVLTFGAGSRLTVL.

The CDR3 DNA reads TGTGCCAGCAGCAGCCGGGCCTACAATCAGCCCCAGCATTTT. It translates to CASSSRAYNQPQHF. The V and J genes are TRBV5-8 and TRBJ1-5; D remains ambiguous. Per the germline V gene, CDR1 is SGHTS and CDR2 is YDEGEE. V lost 4 bases to trimming and J lost 3 bases, with 11 bases between them. This CDR3 region has 14 residues.

The genes are TRBV3-1 (or the pseudogene TRBV3-2) and TRBJ2-7; 8 bases match TRBD1. Losses at the gene ends were 5 bases for V and 6 bases for J; bases not matched to a gene: 9. The germline CDR1 and CDR2 sequences are LGHDT and YNNKEL (reference sequence). The CDR3 loop spans 14 amino acids. The CDR3 DNA reads TGTGCCAGCAGCAGACGGACAGGGAAGGGCGAGCAGTACTTC. This sequence encodes CASSRRTGKGEQYF.

This chain uses TRBV19 with TRBJ1-4; the match to TRBD1 covers 10 bases. Looked up from germline, CDR1 is LNHDA and CDR2 is SQIVND (reference sequence). V lost 7 bases, J lost 6 bases, and 8 bases stayed unmatched. The CDR3 runs to 15 residues. The CDR3 region is CASTGTGAPDEKLFF. The CDR3 DNA is TGTGCCAGTACCGGGACAGGGGCCCCTGATGAAAAACTGTTTTTT.

The chain links TRBV19 to TRBJ2-1; 8 bases are shared with TRBD1. Germline V CDR1 and CDR2: LNHDA, SQIVND (reference sequence). V shed 6 bases, J shed 12 bases, and the junction held 10 bases outside the gene matches. The CDR3 extends over 13 amino acids. Here the CDR3 reads CASSVTGVKLQFF. DNA for the CDR3: TGTGCCAGTAGCGTGACAGGGGTCAAATTGCAGTTCTTC.

The rearrangement uses TRBV5-4 and TRBJ2-3, with D uncertain. The CDR3 totals 14 residues. V lost 0 bases and J 0 bases, leaving 5 bases between the germline ends. Germline lookup yields CDR1 SGHNT and CDR2 YYREEE (reference sequence). This CDR3 is CASSLAVSTDTQYF. CDR3 DNA: TGTGCCAGCAGCTTGGCGGTTAGCACAGATACGCAGTATTTT.

V is TRBV7-9 and J is TRBJ2-5; the match to TRBD2 covers 8 bases. CDR1 is SEHNR, CDR2 FQNEAQ, per germline (reference sequence). V shed 7 bases, J shed 3 bases, and the junction held 4 bases outside the gene matches. The CDR3 length is 13 residues. CDR3 nucleotide sequence: TGTGCCAGCATCCAAGCGGGGGAAGAGACCCAGTACTTC. This gives the protein CASIQAGEETQYF.

The gene calls are TRBV6-1 and TRBJ2-1, with 11 bases lining up with TRBD2. With 2 bases clipped from V and 7 bases from J, the junction kept 4 bases outside the gene matches. Germline CDR1 MNHNS, CDR2 SASEGT. The CDR3 has 15 residues. The CDR3 loop is CASSERTSGLNEQFF. The CDR3 nucleotides are TGTGCCAGCAGTGAAAGGACTAGCGGGTTAAATGAGCAGTTCTTC.

The chain carries TRBV7-3 and TRBJ1-3, with D unresolved. Trimming removed 0 bases from V and 0 bases from J, with 9 bases in between. Germline V gives CDR1 SGHTA, CDR2 FQGTGA. The CDR3 loop spans 16 amino acids. The CDR3, as DNA: TGTGCCAGCAGCTTAACGGGAGCGATCTCTGGAAACACCATATATTTT. It translates to CASSLTGAISGNTIYF.

The gene calls are TRBV14 and TRBJ1-2; no firm D call. CDR1 and CDR2 from the germline V gene are SGHDN and FVKESK. CDR3 length: 16 residues. Trimming cost V 4 bases and J 1 base, with 16 bases left between them. CDR3 sequence reads: CASSRRSGTFNYGYTF. The CDR3 DNA is TGTGCCAGCAGCCGTAGGTCGGGAACTTTTAACTATGGCTACACCTTC.

The chain combines TRBV5-6 with TRBJ1-5; a possible D gene is TRBD1 (6 bases). Germline CDR1 and CDR2: SGHDT and YYEEEE. V shed 2 bases and J shed 3 bases, with 18 bases lying between them. This CDR3 comprises 17 residues. The CDR3 DNA follows: TGTGCCAGCAGCTTCGGGCCGACAGGTGGTGCCAATCAGCCCCAGCATTTT. Translating it yields CASSFGPTGGANQPQHF.

The chain is built from TRBV19 and TRBJ2-3; 12 bases match TRBD2. Germline trimming cut 4 bases from V and 6 bases from J; bases unmatched to any gene: 8. The germline CDR1 and CDR2 sequences are LNHDA and SQIVND (reference sequence). The CDR3 loop spans 16 amino acids. The CDR3 DNA sequence: TGTGCCAGTAGTACCGTGACTAGCGGGGGAGCGGATACGCAGTATTTT. The encoded protein is CASSTVTSGGADTQYF.

The genes are TRBV27 and TRBJ2-7; D is possibly TRBD2 (6 bases). The length of the CDR3 is 13 residues. V lost 5 bases, J lost 4 bases, and 12 bases lay in between. Looked up from germline, CDR1 is MNHEY and CDR2 is SMNVEV (reference sequence). CDR3 sequence: CASSRAGFYEQYF. The CDR3 nucleotides are TGTGCCAGCAGTCGGGCGGGATTTTACGAGCAGTACTTC.

This clone has only one observation. The rearrangement uses TRBV15 and TRBJ1-5, with D possibly matching TRBD1 (5 bases). The CDR3 consists of 15 residues. Germline lookup yields CDR1 LNHNV and CDR2 YYDKDF (reference sequence). V was cut by 1 base and J by 7 bases, with 14 bases left in between. CDR3 sequence: CATSRGPGPGQPQHF. CDR3 bases: TGTGCCACCAGCAGAGGTCCGGGCCCAGGGCAGCCCCAGCATTTT. The entire variable domain, with the rest obtained from reference TRBV15 and TRBJ1-5, is as follows: DAMVIQNPRYQVTQFGKPVTLSCSQTLNHNVMYWYQQKSSQAPKLLFHYYDKDFNNEADTPDNFQSRRPNTSFCFLDIRSPGLGDTAMYLCATSRGPGPGQPQHFGDGTRLSIL.

J is TRBJ1-6 and V is TRBV5-6; D gene ambiguous. This CDR3 has 16 amino acids. V dropped 3 bases and J dropped 4 bases, with 14 bases sitting between them. Germline-derived CDR1 and CDR2 are SGHDT and YYEEEE. CDR3 in DNA: TGTGCCAGCAGCTCCCCTTTTGCAGATTATAATTCACCCCTCCACTTT. Protein: CASSSPFADYNSPLHF.

V and J are TRBV10-3 and TRBJ1-1; the D gene is possibly TRBD1 (6 bases). The germline V and J ends were trimmed by 7 bases and 3 bases, with 9 bases remaining between them. CDR3 length: 12 residues. Germline CDR1 ENHRY, CDR2 SYGVKD. The CDR3 bases are TGTGCCATCACGGCAGGGGACACTGAAGCTTTCTTT. This translates into CAITAGDTEAFF.

The genes are TRBV7-9 and TRBJ2-5; 7 nucleotides align to TRBD2. The V and J ends lost 3 bases and 1 base, in that order; junction bases with no gene match: 8. The germline CDR1 and CDR2 sequences are SEHNR and FQNEAQ (reference sequence). The CDR3 totals 16 residues. CDR3 residues: CASSFGQAGSQETQYF. CDR3 coding DNA: TGTGCCAGCAGCTTCGGGCAAGCGGGGTCCCAAGAGACCCAGTACTTC.

The chain recombines TRBV2 with TRBJ1-2; 10 bases map to TRBD1. V lost 4 bases to trimming and J lost 2 bases; unmatched junction nucleotides: 4. This CDR3 is built from 15 residues. Germline V gene sequence: CDR1 SNHLY, CDR2 FYNNEI. The DNA for the CDR3 is TGTGCCAGCAGTGGGGACAGGGGCTTGAACTATGGCTACACCTTC. This encodes CASSGDRGLNYGYTF. Full variable domain (missing parts from reference TRBV2 and TRBJ1-2): EPEVTQTPSHQVTQMGQEVILRCVPISNHLYFYWYRQILGQKVEFLVSFYNNEISEKSEIFDDQFSVERPDGSNFTLKIRSTKLEDSAMYFCASSGDRGLNYGYTFGSGTRLTVV.

The rearrangement links TRBV25-1 to TRBJ2-2; D ambiguous. The ends were cut back, 5 bases at V and 7 bases at J, with 17 bases in the middle. Germline assignment: CDR1 MGHDK and CDR2 SYGVNS. The CDR3 is made up of 15 amino acids. The CDR3 coding sequence is TGTGCCAGCAGTTCGTCCTTTCCAAGTAACGGGGAGCTGTTTTTT. Its protein is CASSSSFPSNGELFF.

V gene TRBV28 combines with J gene TRBJ2-7; D is unresolved. The germline V gene encodes CDR1 MDHEN and CDR2 SYDVKM. CDR3 length: 13 amino acids. Trimming cost V 8 bases and J 7 bases, with 18 bases left between them. DNA for the CDR3: TGTGCCAGCCAGCGACCCCACCCTGGGGAGCAGTACTTC. It encodes CASQRPHPGEQYF.

The rearrangement uses TRBV7-2 and TRBJ1-2; 10 nucleotides agree with TRBD1. Germline trimming cut 5 bases from V and 4 bases from J; bases unmatched to any gene: 16. Germline CDR1 and CDR2: SGHTA and FQGNSA. CDR3 length: 18 amino acids. CDR3 nucleotides: TGTGCCAGCAGCCCGACCCCTACCTGGACAGGGGGATCCTATGGCTACACCTTC. It yields the protein CASSPTPTWTGGSYGYTF.

This chain uses TRBV7-9 with TRBJ1-2; D gene unclear. V shed 5 bases and J shed 8 bases, with 15 bases lying between them. The CDR3 runs 13 residues. The germline V gene encodes CDR1 SEHNR and CDR2 FQNEAQ (reference sequence). CDR3 in amino acids: CASSPRTGEGYTF. Written as DNA, the CDR3 is TGTGCCAGCAGCCCCCGGACCGGGGAAGGCTACACCTTC.

The V and J genes are TRBV9 and TRBJ1-2; D might be TRBD1 (6 bases). Trimming cost V 3 bases and J 0 bases, with 12 bases left between them. Germline V gives CDR1 SGDLS, CDR2 YYNGEE. This CDR3 has 15 amino acids. The CDR3 here is CASSAQTGSNYGYTF. CDR3 coding DNA: TGTGCCAGCAGCGCTCAGACAGGATCTAACTATGGCTACACCTTC. Supplemented by reference TRBV9 and TRBJ1-2, the full variable domain reads DSGVTQTPKHLITATGQRVTLRCSPRSGDLSVYWYQQSLDQGLQFLIQYYNGEERAKGNILERFSAQQFPDLHSELNLSSLELGDSALYFCASSAQTGSNYGYTFGSGTRLTVV.

The CDR3: CASSQGRADEAFF. The CDR3 coding sequence is TGTGCCAGCAGCCAAGGCCGGGCGGATGAAGCTTTCTTT. The V call is TRBV7-9, the J call TRBJ1-1; D unresolved. Germline loops: CDR1 SEHNR, CDR2 FQNEAQ (reference sequence). Trimming removed 5 bases at V and 7 bases at J, with 14 bases between. This CDR3 has 13 amino acids.